The clone carrying this T cell receptor (beta chain) occurred once. Antigen: not known. The PCR ran on 60 Vbeta and 13 Jbeta primers. TCRdb's copy holds only in-frame clones and misses some; the assay was immunoSEQ multiplex PCR. In the table there are 170,000 or so clones, around three quarters of which are singletons. This sample was included in a study of cytomegalovirus exposure and HLA in healthy donors. Study-level findings and limits: An observed cluster of highly shared sequence variants was recorded as a likely sequencing artifact. In a later analysis, V- and J-gene trimming of beta chains associated with a DCLRE1C missense variant, replicated independently. In vitro work confirmed that a few CMV-associated chains recognize CMV antigens.

The receptor's source is a woman in her 30s in good health and CMV-seronegative. Sequencing was performed on PBMCs.

CDR3 sequence (DNA): TGTGCCAGCAGCCTGACAGAGAGCACAGATACGCAGTATTTT. This encodes CASSLTESTDTQYF. This chain links TRBV25-1 with TRBJ2-3; possibly TRBD1 for D (5 bases). CDR3 length: 14 amino acids. The germline V gene encodes CDR1 MGHDK and CDR2 SYGVNS. V lost 6 bases, J lost 0 bases, and 10 bases lay in between.